Listed here are 29 T cell receptor beta chains from one sample, sequenced in a study of blood T cell repertoires in COVID-19. Assay: immunoSEQ multiplex PCR; the TCRdb copy retains only in-frame clones and omits some. The profile covers about 240,000 clones, with about 86% appearing a single time and over 8% taken by the ten largest. Sequences were obtained from peripheral blood. These receptors all stem from a woman of 80 years or more with acute or convalescent COVID-19.

About this clone itself: Additional DNA sequences in this sample encode the identical CDR3. DNA of the CDR3: TGTGCCAGCTCACCATCGGTGAACACTGAAGCTTTCTTT. Translating gives CASSPSVNTEAFF. The chain recombines TRBV18 with TRBJ1-1; no definite D call. Germline values: CDR1 KGHSH, CDR2 LQKENI. The germline V and J ends were trimmed by 2 bases and 0 bases, with 4 bases remaining between them. The CDR3 extends over 13 amino acids.

The CDR3, as DNA: TGTGCCAGCAGACCGGGACAGGGAGGACAGCCCCAGCATTTT. Amino acid sequence: CASRPGQGGQPQHF. The genes are TRBV2 and TRBJ1-5, with 9 bases aligning to TRBD1. With V trimmed by 6 bases and J by 7 bases, 7 bases remained unmatched. CDR1 is SNHLY and CDR2 is FYNNEI in the germline V gene. The CDR3 sequence is 14 residues long.

The chain employs TRBV2 and TRBJ1-2; D might be TRBD1 (6 bases). With 6 bases removed from V and 1 base from J, the gap between germline ends came to 12 bases. This CDR3 region has 14 residues. Germline V lookup: CDR1 SNHLY, CDR2 FYNNEI. CDR3: CASRGAGDNYGYTF. The CDR3 DNA follows: TGTGCCAGCAGGGGGGCAGGGGATAACTATGGCTACACCTTC.

The chain is built from TRBV6-5 and TRBJ1-2, with TRBD1 as a possible D gene (5 bases). The CDR3 runs to 15 residues. V lost 0 bases, J lost 6 bases, and 14 bases lay in between. From germline, CDR1 is MNHEY and CDR2 SVGAGI. CDR3 DNA sequence: TGTGCCAGCAGTTACTCCACGCTGGGGCCCCATGGCTACACCTTC. Amino acid sequence: CASSYSTLGPHGYTF.

The chain recombines TRBV29-1 with TRBJ1-2; TRBD1 is a possible D gene (6 bases). This CDR3 has 15 residues. The germline V and J ends were trimmed by 4 bases and 2 bases, with 17 bases remaining between them. CDR1 and CDR2 from the germline V gene are SQVTM and ANQGSEA. Here the CDR3 reads CSVVGPGGRNYGYTF. In nucleotides, the CDR3 is TGCAGCGTTGTAGGCCCCGGGGGGCGAAACTATGGCTACACCTTC.

The genes are TRBV5-1 and TRBJ2-1; 9 bases match TRBD2. The CDR3 covers 16 residues. V trimming: 0 bases; J trimming: 9 bases; junction bases outside the gene matches: 10. Per the germline V gene, CDR1 is SGHRS and CDR2 is YFSETQ. The CDR3 sequence is CASSLVSSGAGAEQFF. The CDR3 DNA follows: TGCGCCAGCAGCTTGGTGTCTAGCGGGGCTGGCGCTGAGCAGTTCTTC.

The V call is TRBV3-1 (or the pseudogene TRBV3-2), the J call TRBJ2-1; TRBD1 agrees at 8 bases. The CDR3 totals 16 residues. With 4 bases clipped from V and 5 bases from J, the junction kept 10 bases outside the gene matches. The germline V gene encodes CDR1 LGHDT and CDR2 YNNKEL (reference sequence). The CDR3 nucleotides are TGTGCCAGCAGCCTCCAGGGGGCGGGGTGGAACAATGAGCAGTTCTTC. Amino acid sequence: CASSLQGAGWNNEQFF.

In regard to this clone: The junction does not match germline at one end; this may be a read error. CDR3 DNA sequence: TGTGCCAGCAACTTAATAACGACAGGTAGTGGCTACACCTTC. It encodes CASNLITTGSGYTF. This rearrangement joins TRBV7-3 to TRBJ1-2; perhaps TRBD1 as D (6 bases). The CDR3 has 14 residues. CDR1 is SGHTA and CDR2 is FQGTGA in the germline V gene.

The CDR3: CASSLGNTIYF. The CDR3 coding sequence is TGTGCCAGCAGCCTGGGAAACACCATATATTTT. The V and J genes are TRBV12-3 or TRBV12-4 and TRBJ1-3; no reliable D call. The V end was cut by 6 bases, the J end by 4 bases, with 4 bases between. The CDR3 totals 11 residues.

The chain combines TRBV5-8 with TRBJ2-7; TRBD1 aligns across 7 bases. The CDR3 totals 15 residues. Germline V CDR1 and CDR2: SGHTS, YDEGEE. V lost 3 bases, J lost 7 bases, and 13 bases stayed unmatched. DNA for the CDR3: TGTGCCAGCAGCTGGGGAATGACAGGGATTAGGGAGCAGTACTTC. Protein sequence: CASSWGMTGIREQYF.

This clone occurred a few times. The chain uses TRBV7-2 and TRBJ1-1; 10 positions agree with TRBD1. V gave up 5 bases and J gave up 3 bases; unmatched junction bases: 3. The V gene's germline CDR1 is SGHTA and CDR2 FQGNSA. The CDR3 runs 14 residues. In DNA form, the CDR3 reads TGTGCCAGCAGCACCGGGACAGGGGACACTGAAGCTTTCTTT. Encoded protein: CASSTGTGDTEAFF. Together with reference TRBV7-2 and TRBJ1-1, the CDR3 gives the full variable domain: GAGVSQSPSNKVTEKGKDVELRCDPISGHTALYWYRQSLGQGLEFLIYFQGNSAPDKSGLPSDRFSAERTGGSVSTLTIQRTQQEDSAVYLCASSTGTGDTEAFFGQGTRLTVV.

V usage is TRBV7-9 and J usage is TRBJ2-3; maybe TRBD1 (6 bases). From germline, CDR1 is SEHNR and CDR2 FQNEAQ (reference sequence). Trimming took off 5 bases at V and 0 bases at J, with 15 bases between the two ends. This CDR3 comprises 16 residues. The CDR3 is CASSPRTASSTDTQYF. The CDR3 DNA is TGTGCCAGCAGCCCCAGGACAGCTTCTAGCACAGATACGCAGTATTTT.

The table lists this clone with a few counts. The chain joins TRBV5-4 to TRBJ2-3, with D possibly TRBD1 on 6 matching bases. Trimming stripped 5 bases from V and 4 bases from J, with 17 bases between. CDR1 and CDR2 from the germline V gene are SGHNT and YYREEE (reference sequence). The length of the CDR3 is 15 residues. The CDR3, as DNA: TGTGCCAGCAGGACCCGGGACAAACCCTCAGATACGCAGTATTTT. This gives the protein CASRTRDKPSDTQYF.

This clone was counted only a few times. V gene TRBV6-5 combines with J gene TRBJ1-6; perhaps TRBD1 as D (5 bases). The CDR3 has 16 amino acids. CDR1 and CDR2 from the germline V gene are MNHEY and SVGAGI. Between the trimmed V and J ends, which lost 4 bases and 4 bases, there was a span of 14 bases. Here the CDR3 reads CASSFGKGTYNSPLHF. The CDR3 DNA sequence: TGTGCCAGCAGTTTTGGGAAGGGGACTTATAATTCACCCCTCCACTTT.

The V and J genes are TRBV30 and TRBJ1-4, with unresolved D. The germline CDR1 and CDR2 sequences are GTSNPN and SVGIG (reference sequence). The CDR3 has 13 amino acids. V shed 2 bases and J shed 7 bases, with 11 bases lying between them. The DNA for the CDR3 is TGTGCCTGGAGTCCGGGGAGATTTGAAAAACTGTTTTTT. This translates into CAWSPGRFEKLFF.

The chain is built from TRBV18 and TRBJ1-2, with TRBD1 as a possible D gene (6 bases). The CDR3 contains 14 residues. With 6 bases removed from V and 0 bases from J, the gap between germline ends came to 11 bases. The germline CDR1 and CDR2 sequences are KGHSH and LQKENI. The CDR3 sequence is CASSRDKSNYGYTF. The DNA of the CDR3 is TGTGCCAGCTCTCGGGACAAGTCTAACTATGGCTACACCTTC.

The V and J genes are TRBV7-8 and TRBJ1-1; D not certain. Trimming took 5 bases from V and 2 from J, leaving 15 bases between them. The CDR3 runs 15 residues. Germline assignment: CDR1 SGHVS and CDR2 FQNEAQ. The CDR3 region has the DNA TGTGCCAGCAGCCAACCCAGCGGCGGTAACACTGAAGCTTTCTTT. Translating it yields CASSQPSGGNTEAFF.

The chain joins TRBV19 to TRBJ2-3; 10 nucleotides align to TRBD2. Germline CDR1 and CDR2: LNHDA and SQIVND (reference sequence). V lost 0 bases, J lost 3 bases, and 12 bases stayed unmatched. The CDR3 sequence is 19 residues long. The CDR3 DNA reads TGTGCCAGTAGTATAGATCTGTCTAGCGGGGGCCGCACTACAGATACGCAGTATTTT. Amino acids: CASSIDLSSGGRTTDTQYF.

The CDR3 DNA reads TGTGCCAGCAGCCAAGTTACAGCCCTAGAGCAGTTCTTC. Translated: CASSQVTALEQFF. The chain couples TRBV14 to TRBJ2-1; D uncertain. Germline loops: CDR1 SGHDN, CDR2 FVKESK. Deletions cut 1 base from V and 10 bases from J, with 11 bases between. This CDR3 spans 13 amino acids.

The chain links TRBV30 to TRBJ1-1, with 8 bases fitting TRBD1. J gave up 5 bases and V 2 bases, and 7 bases lay outside the gene matches. Germline loops: CDR1 GTSNPN, CDR2 SVGIG (reference sequence). There are 14 residues in the CDR3. The CDR3: CAWSLRTGSTEAFF. In DNA form, the CDR3 reads TGTGCCTGGAGTCTCCGGACAGGGAGTACTGAAGCTTTCTTT.

The V call is TRBV30, the J call TRBJ2-2; 8 bases agree with TRBD1. The germline V gene encodes CDR1 GTSNPN and CDR2 SVGIG (reference sequence). V lost 3 bases and J lost 6; bases outside the gene matches: 3. The CDR3 consists of 13 residues. The CDR3 nucleotides read TGTGCCTGGAGCATGACAGGGGCCGGGGAGCTGTTTTTT. Translated, it gives CAWSMTGAGELFF.

Notes on this clone: This same CDR3 is encoded by further DNA sequences in the sample. The rearrangement joins TRBV5-1 to TRBJ2-5, with a possible D match to TRBD2 (6 bases). The CDR3 has 13 amino acids. Germline CDR1 SGHRS, CDR2 YFSETQ. V lost 0 bases and J 5 bases, leaving 8 bases between the germline ends. The CDR3 DNA is TGCGCCAGCAGCTTGGGACTAGGTGAGACCCAGTACTTC. Amino acids: CASSLGLGETQYF.

This clone was seen more than once but under ten times. The genes are TRBV7-2 and TRBJ1-6; D gene ambiguous. Looked up from germline, CDR1 is SGHTA and CDR2 is FQGNSA. V dropped 4 bases and J dropped 9 bases, with 10 bases sitting between them. CDR3 length equals 13 residues. CDR3 protein: CASSSFVGSPLHF. The DNA of the CDR3 is TGTGCCAGCAGCTCTTTCGTCGGTTCACCCCTCCACTTT.

The chain recombines TRBV5-8 with TRBJ2-7; 8 bases fit TRBD1. Germline V gene sequence: CDR1 SGHTS, CDR2 YDEGEE. This CDR3 region has 15 residues. Losses at the gene ends were 4 bases for V and 0 bases for J; bases not matched to a gene: 6. This chain's CDR3 is CASSPWTGSSYEQYF. Here the CDR3 DNA reads TGTGCCAGCAGCCCCTGGACAGGGAGCTCCTACGAGCAGTACTTC.

The chain carries TRBV28 and TRBJ2-5, with D perhaps TRBD1 (6 bases). The CDR3 loop spans 15 amino acids. V was clipped by 2 bases and J by 1 base, with 11 bases between them. The germline CDR1 and CDR2 sequences are MDHEN and SYDVKM. The CDR3: CASSLPTGTQETQYF. CDR3 bases: TGTGCCAGCAGTTTACCCACAGGGACCCAAGAGACCCAGTACTTC.

This chain connects TRBV6-1 to TRBJ1-5; no firm D call. This CDR3 region has 15 residues. Trimming removed 2 bases at V and 4 bases at J, with 12 bases between. Germline assignment: CDR1 MNHNS and CDR2 SASEGT. CDR3 DNA: TGTGCCAGCAGTGAAAGCTACGTCCCGAATCAGCCCCAGCATTTT. Residues: CASSESYVPNQPQHF.

This chain joins TRBV12-3 or TRBV12-4 and TRBJ2-7; TRBD2 matches at 12 bases. CDR3 length equals 12 residues. Unmatched junction bases numbered 2, after V lost 2 bases and J lost 12 bases. CDR3 bases: TGTGCCAGCAGTTTACTAGCGGGGGGGATGTACTTC. Amino acids: CASSLLAGGMYF.

The chain employs TRBV28 and TRBJ1-6; 9 nucleotides match TRBD1. Germline-derived CDR1 and CDR2 are MDHEN and SYDVKM. The CDR3 has 16 residues. Losses at the gene ends were 7 bases for V and 0 bases for J; bases not matched to a gene: 4. DNA of the CDR3: TGTGCCAGCACCCTACAGGGGGCCTCCTATAATTCACCCCTCCACTTT. This codes for CASTLQGASYNSPLHF.

The chain combines TRBV10-3 with TRBJ1-3, with no clear D. The CDR3 runs to 14 residues. From germline, CDR1 is ENHRY and CDR2 SYGVKD. V dropped 3 bases and J dropped 2 bases, with 8 bases sitting between them. For the CDR3, the DNA is TGTGCCATCAGTGAAGGCGGGGCTGGAAACACCATATATTTT. It encodes CAISEGGAGNTIYF.